The next 10 T cell receptor beta chains were all read from a single sample in a study of blood T cells in healthy people across ages. A second PCR of roughly 7 to 11 cycles used a sample-barcoded 5' primer and a J-beta primer mix. TCRdb itself ran the 5' RACE reads through MiXCR, one entry per CDR3 protein. The sample shows around 780,000 distinct CDR3 sequences, more than 50% of them seen only once. Sequencing was carried out using blood. These receptors were taken from a man between 40 and 49 years old in good health.

In its sample, this clonotype was seen a few times. The gene calls are TRBV3-1 and TRBJ2-4; D may be TRBD2 (5 bases). V lost 5 bases to trimming and J lost 10 bases, with 12 bases between them. The germline V gene encodes CDR1 LGHDT and CDR2 YNNKEL (reference sequence). This CDR3 is built from 12 residues. The CDR3 coding sequence is TGTGCCAGCAGCTCGCGGACTTCGATTCAGTACTTC. Protein: CASSSRTSIQYF.

This clonotype was counted between two and nine times. The rearrangement links TRBV3-1 to TRBJ2-1; 10 nucleotides line up with TRBD1. Germline CDR1 is LGHDT and CDR2 is YNNKEL (reference sequence). The CDR3 covers 15 residues. V lost 0 bases, J lost 12 bases, and 8 bases stayed unmatched. The CDR3 spells CASSQDATGGVLQFF. CDR3 DNA: TGTGCCAGCAGCCAAGATGCGACAGGGGGCGTGTTGCAGTTCTTC.

This clonotype was found a few times. The chain links TRBV3-1 to TRBJ1-2, with a tentative D call TRBD1 (5 bases). Trimming left V 0 bases short and J 6 bases short, with 11 bases between. The CDR3 runs 14 residues. The germline V gene encodes CDR1 LGHDT and CDR2 YNNKEL (reference sequence). This CDR3 is CASSQELGDHGYTF. The CDR3 bases are TGTGCCAGCAGCCAAGAACTAGGGGATCATGGCTACACCTTC.

V usage is TRBV5-1 and J usage is TRBJ2-5; the D gene is possibly TRBD2 (5 bases). The CDR3 contains 13 residues. V dropped 7 bases and J dropped 0 bases, with 10 bases sitting between them. The germline V gene encodes CDR1 SGHRS and CDR2 YFSETQ. CDR3 sequence: CASGPGDQETQYF. The DNA for the CDR3 is TGCGCCAGCGGTCCCGGGGACCAAGAGACCCAGTACTTC.

This clonotype has a handful of counts. The rearrangement links TRBV29-1 to TRBJ2-7; tentatively, D is TRBD2 (7 bases). Germline CDR1 is SQVTM and CDR2 is ANQGSEA. Trimming stripped 3 bases from V and 3 bases from J, with 15 bases between. The CDR3 consists of 14 residues. CDR3 in DNA: TGCAGCGTTGATGCAGGGAGGGGGTTCTACGAGCAGTACTTC. Its protein product is CSVDAGRGFYEQYF.

This chain connects TRBV4-2 to TRBJ1-1; 10 bases match TRBD1. Germline lookup yields CDR1 LGHNA and CDR2 YNFKEQ. Trimming cost V 3 bases and J 1 base; bases outside gene matches: 17. The CDR3 consists of 20 residues. Here the CDR3 reads CASSQVSGTGTGVPNTEAFF. CDR3 bases: TGTGCCAGCAGCCAGGTTTCGGGGACCGGGACAGGGGTGCCGAACACTGAAGCTTTCTTT.

This clonotype was picked up a small number of times. V is TRBV27 and J is TRBJ1-4; tentative D call: TRBD1 (5 bases). The CDR3 length is 14 residues. With 6 bases removed from V and 4 bases from J, the gap between germline ends came to 12 bases. The germline V gene has CDR1 MNHEY and CDR2 SMNVEV (reference sequence). The chain's CDR3 is CASRGENFNEKLFF. The CDR3 nucleotides read TGTGCCAGCAGAGGGGAGAACTTTAATGAAAAACTGTTTTTT.

This clonotype occurred a few times. The chain is built from TRBV7-3 and TRBJ2-3, with 10 positions matching TRBD2. Germline V gives CDR1 SGHTA, CDR2 FQGTGA. This CDR3 is built from 16 residues. The V gene end was trimmed by 5 bases and the J gene end by 0 bases; junction bases not matched to a gene: 5. The CDR3 DNA reads TGTGCCAGCAGCCTCCCGGGACTAGCGAGCACAGATACGCAGTATTTT. Translation gives CASSLPGLASTDTQYF.

The chain is built from TRBV12-3 or TRBV12-4 and TRBJ2-3; 7 bases line up with TRBD1. The V and J ends lost 8 bases and 5 bases, in that order; junction bases with no gene match: 7. The CDR3 covers 13 residues. Written as DNA, the CDR3 is TGTGCCAGCGGCGACAGGGTAATAGATACGCAGTATTTT. It codes for CASGDRVIDTQYF.

The CDR3 region is CAGTAGNLGSGELFF. The CDR3 bases are TGTGCCGGCACCGCAGGGAACCTAGGGTCCGGGGAGCTGTTTTTT. The chain couples TRBV9 to TRBJ2-2; D is perhaps TRBD1 (5 bases). The CDR3 sequence is 15 residues long. V was cut by 10 bases and J by 6 bases, with 22 bases left in between. The V gene's germline CDR1 is SGDLS and CDR2 YYNGEE.